This T cell receptor beta chain is from a study of T cell responses to AZD1222 COVID-19 vaccine (dated by TCRdb to the early 2020s). In the study overall: TCR sequencing was performed for fewer than 250 trial participants, of whom about 200 were given two doses of AZD1222 and approximately 25 were given two doses of MenACWY control vaccine. Trial participants were enrolled by age into 18-55, 56-69 and 70-plus year subgroups, with around 140, 26 and 57 TCR-sequenced participants respectively.

Read against the paper, the sample's time point label means: about 28 days (+/-7) after the second vaccine dose. AZD1222 recipients with second doses at about 4 weeks or about 12 weeks were pooled, because spike-specific TCR depth and breadth did not differ between schedules. The vaccinee samples were drawn from two UK trials, COV001 and COV002, one of which was a single-blind randomized controlled phase 2/3 trial testing AZD1222 (ChAdOx1 nCoV-19) in healthy adults. Trial participant PBMC samples were collected at day 0 and day 28 after the second dose for TCRbeta chain sequencing. Results the study describes overall, beyond this receptor: Most participants were white British and females outnumbered males, and the authors suggested that clonal diversity may have been underestimated. Conclusions about previously exposed vaccinees are limited, since just 6 or 7 AZD1222 recipients were seropositive for SARS-CoV-2 at baseline. Reportedly, almost half of the unique spike-specific TCRs recognized epitopes lying outside the regions that are mutated in the B.1.351 and B.1.1.7 variants. After two AZD1222 doses, spike-specific TCR breadth and depth were significantly higher than at day 0 and than in MenACWY recipients. In the small 56-69-year group, the increase in depth fell short of significance, most likely because of low power. The vaccine-associated CD4 TCRs covered the entire spike protein, and the dominant responses fell in regions 160-218 and 743-854. No day 14 peak-response samples were available, so repertoires were characterized only after the peak T cell response.

Regarding this clone: Its antigen remains undetermined. Base qualities are not provided; no much larger clone lies one nucleotide away.

The CDR3 regions of human TCRbeta chains were analyzed by immunosequencing. As for the authors' bioinformatics: Repertoire TCRs were checked for matches against a reference library of SARS-CoV-2-specific TCRs that had been generated using the MIRA antigen-specificity platform. Breadth meant the fraction of unique TCRs that were SARS-CoV-2-associated, whereas depth meant the fraction of total T cells that were SARS-CoV-2-associated. Each spike-specific TCR was assigned to its reactive spike region and to a CD4 or CD8 class using the MIRA data. Log10-transformed breadth and depth values were compared by one-way ANOVA with Sidak's multiple comparisons tests. TCRdb provides this immuneACCESS table in a form limited to in-frame rearrangements. Some clones are lacking; in checked studies, under half of them reflect an unresolved V gene, and why the rest are absent is not known. For V, J and clone size, that table is used; D and trimming come from the DNA. Within this sample are just under 75,000 clones, with over 60% of them counted one time only. The top ten constitute 40% to 55% of the sample.

Deletion took 6 bases off V and 1 base off J, with a span of 11 bases between the germline ends. Based on the germline V gene, the CDR1 and CDR2 sequences are KGHDR and SFDVKD. From its cysteine to its phenylalanine, the CDR3 spans 15 amino acids. Only the CDR3 DNA is retained, 45 bases long and in frame from the first base. The rearrangement joined TRBV24-1 to TRBJ2-2, with the D gene too uncertain to name. The sequencing here drew on peripheral blood, taken 28 days after the second AZD1222 dose. The receptor was isolated from an adult who received the AZD1222 COVID-19 vaccine. CDR3 region: CATSNPGRNTGELFF. The bases are TGTGCCACCAGTAATCCGGGCAGGAACACCGGGGAGCTGTTTTTT.